The 10 T cell receptor beta chains given below trace back to one sample, sequenced in a study of shared clonotypes between healthy human individuals. Sequencing used immunoSEQ multiplex PCR; TCRdb keeps in-frame clones, though not all of them. The sample yields about 2.3 million clones, more than 85% seen once. Material: naive CD4+ T cells from PBMCs. The subset is: CD45RA+ positively selected. The receptors originated from a man aged 18-30 years in good health. Some clones in this sample may be carry-over from other donors' samples.

This rearrangement joins TRBV9 to TRBJ2-7; D gene ambiguous. Germline values: CDR1 SGDLS, CDR2 YYNGEE. With 2 bases removed from V and 2 bases from J, the gap between germline ends came to 11 bases. There are 14 residues in the CDR3. The CDR3 spells CASSVSMTTYEQYF. The CDR3 nucleotides read TGTGCCAGCAGCGTGTCTATGACAACCTACGAGCAGTACTTC.

The chain is built from TRBV18 and TRBJ1-1, with TRBD1 as a possible D gene (5 bases). Germline lookup yields CDR1 KGHSH and CDR2 LQKENI. This CDR3 contains 13 residues. V was cut by 2 bases and J by 8 bases, with 12 bases left in between. The CDR3 bases are TGTGCCAGCTCACCAATTGGGGACGGAGAAGCTTTCTTT. This translates into CASSPIGDGEAFF.

This clone was counted once. This sequence joins TRBV7-3 and TRBJ2-1; 7 nucleotides agree with TRBD2. Germline assignment: CDR1 SGHTA and CDR2 FQGTGA. J lost 4 bases, V lost 2 bases, and 5 bases had no gene match. The CDR3 is made up of 15 amino acids. CDR3 DNA: TGTGCCAGCAGCTTAGGGGCGGGAGCTTACAATGAGCAGTTCTTC. Translated: CASSLGAGAYNEQFF.

The chain recombines TRBV5-6 with TRBJ2-5; tentative D call: TRBD2 (6 bases). V lost 4 bases and J 5 bases, leaving 12 bases between the germline ends. Germline CDR1 SGHDT, CDR2 YYEEEE. The CDR3 consists of 13 residues. CDR3 sequence: CASSRGVGETQYF. The CDR3 DNA reads as TGTGCCAGCAGCCGCGGGGTAGGGGAGACCCAGTACTTC.

This clone came up once. The chain couples TRBV5-4 to TRBJ2-1; 13 positions agree with TRBD2. The CDR3 spans 16 residues. With 4 bases clipped from V and 8 bases from J, the junction kept 9 bases outside the gene matches. Germline V gene sequence: CDR1 SGHNT, CDR2 YYREEE (reference sequence). DNA of the CDR3: TGTGCCAGCAGCCTGTTGGGGACTAGCGGGATCGATGAGCAGTTCTTC. Translated, it gives CASSLLGTSGIDEQFF.

The J gene is TRBJ2-2, the V gene TRBV6-1; TRBD2 aligns across 7 bases. Germline V gives CDR1 MNHNS, CDR2 SASEGT. Germline trimming cut 6 bases from V and 8 bases from J; bases unmatched to any gene: 3. CDR3 size: 12 residues. Here the CDR3 DNA reads TGTGCCAGCAGGAGGGAGGGTGGGGAGCTGTTTTTT. Translation: CASRREGGELFF.

As to this clone: The sample contains more than one DNA sequence encoding this CDR3. The rearrangement uses TRBV9 and TRBJ1-3; no reliable D call. V lost 0 bases and J 2 bases, leaving 6 bases between the germline ends. Germline CDR1 and CDR2: SGDLS and YYNGEE. The CDR3 loop spans 14 amino acids. The CDR3 loop is CASSVEAAGNTIYF. The CDR3 coding sequence is TGTGCCAGCAGCGTAGAGGCGGCTGGAAACACCATATATTTT.

The rearrangement uses TRBV27 and TRBJ2-7; D uncertain. This CDR3 contains 16 residues. V shed 2 bases and J shed 0 bases, with 14 bases lying between them. CDR1 MNHEY and CDR2 SMNVEV come from the germline V gene (reference sequence). CDR3: CASSLRFPAGSYEQYF. CDR3 bases: TGTGCCAGCAGTTTACGTTTTCCGGCAGGCTCCTACGAGCAGTACTTC.

This clone was seen more than once but under ten times. Other nucleotide sequences in the sample specify the same CDR3. The gene calls are TRBV7-9 and TRBJ1-1; tentatively, D is TRBD1 (5 bases). This CDR3 region has 13 residues. V dropped 3 bases and J dropped 3 bases, with 8 bases sitting between them. Germline values: CDR1 SEHNR, CDR2 FQNEAQ (reference sequence). The CDR3 DNA follows: TGTGCCAGCAGCTTTGGGGGGGACACTGAAGCTTTCTTT. This sequence encodes CASSFGGDTEAFF.

Remarks on this clone: The same CDR3 also results from other DNA sequences found in this sample. The chain links TRBV5-1 to TRBJ2-3, with TRBD2 as a possible D gene (5 bases). CDR3 length: 14 amino acids. Germline lookup yields CDR1 SGHRS and CDR2 YFSETQ. V was clipped by 2 bases and J by 0 bases, with 7 bases between them. CDR3 in DNA: TGCGCCAGCAGCTTAGCGGATAGCACAGATACGCAGTATTTT. This codes for CASSLADSTDTQYF.